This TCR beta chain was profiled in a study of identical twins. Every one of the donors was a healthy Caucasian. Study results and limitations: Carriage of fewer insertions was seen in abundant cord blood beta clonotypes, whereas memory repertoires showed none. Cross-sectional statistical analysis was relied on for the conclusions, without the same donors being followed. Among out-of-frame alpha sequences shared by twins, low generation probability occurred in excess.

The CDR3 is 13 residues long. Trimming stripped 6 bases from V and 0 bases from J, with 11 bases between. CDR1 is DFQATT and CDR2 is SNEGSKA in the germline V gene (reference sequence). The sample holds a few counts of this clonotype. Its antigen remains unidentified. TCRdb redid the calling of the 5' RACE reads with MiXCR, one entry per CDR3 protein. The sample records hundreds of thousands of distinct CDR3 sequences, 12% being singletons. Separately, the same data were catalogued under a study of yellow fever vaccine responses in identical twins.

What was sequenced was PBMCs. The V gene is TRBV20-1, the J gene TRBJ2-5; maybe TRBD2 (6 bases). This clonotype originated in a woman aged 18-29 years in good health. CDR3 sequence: CSAIGDYQETQYF. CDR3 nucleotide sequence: TGCAGTGCCATCGGGGACTACCAAGAGACCCAGTACTTC.